This T cell receptor beta chain was recorded in a study of T cell responses to AZD1222 COVID-19 vaccine. Profiled with immunoSEQ multiplex PCR; TCRdb holds only in-frame clones, not every one. The repertoire includes 100,000 to 150,000 clones, roughly 91% of them detected once, and 11% sits in the top ten. Concerning this clone itself: The antigen is unknown.

Findings and limits, study-wide: At baseline, just a handful of AZD1222 recipients tested seropositive.

The source was peripheral blood, collected on day 0 of MenACWY control vaccination. The source of this sequence is an adult in good health.

The CDR3 sequence: CASRGDGSYEQYF. The CDR3 bases are TGCGCCAGCAGAGGGGACGGCTCCTACGAGCAGTACTTC. This sequence joins TRBV10-1 and TRBJ2-7; D may be TRBD1 or TRBD2 (5 bases each). Germline-derived CDR1 and CDR2 are WNHNN and SYGVQD (reference sequence). CDR3 size: 13 residues. V lost 6 bases, J lost 0 bases, and 9 bases lay in between.